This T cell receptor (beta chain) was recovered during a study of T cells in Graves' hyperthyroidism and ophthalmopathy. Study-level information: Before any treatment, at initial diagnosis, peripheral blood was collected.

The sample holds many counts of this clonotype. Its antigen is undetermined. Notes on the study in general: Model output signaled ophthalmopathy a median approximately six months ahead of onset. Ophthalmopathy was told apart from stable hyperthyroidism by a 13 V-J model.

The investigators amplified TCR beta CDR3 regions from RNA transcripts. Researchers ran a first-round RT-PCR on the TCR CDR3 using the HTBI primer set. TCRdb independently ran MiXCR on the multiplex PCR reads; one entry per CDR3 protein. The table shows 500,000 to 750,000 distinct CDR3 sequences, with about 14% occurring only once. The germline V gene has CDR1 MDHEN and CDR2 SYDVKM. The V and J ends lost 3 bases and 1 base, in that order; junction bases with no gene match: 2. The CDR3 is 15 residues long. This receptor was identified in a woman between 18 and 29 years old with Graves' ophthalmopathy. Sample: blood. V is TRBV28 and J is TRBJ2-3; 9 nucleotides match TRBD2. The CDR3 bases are TGTGCCAGCAGTTTCGGCGGGAGGGGCACAGATACGCAGTATTTT. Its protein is CASSFGGRGTDTQYF.